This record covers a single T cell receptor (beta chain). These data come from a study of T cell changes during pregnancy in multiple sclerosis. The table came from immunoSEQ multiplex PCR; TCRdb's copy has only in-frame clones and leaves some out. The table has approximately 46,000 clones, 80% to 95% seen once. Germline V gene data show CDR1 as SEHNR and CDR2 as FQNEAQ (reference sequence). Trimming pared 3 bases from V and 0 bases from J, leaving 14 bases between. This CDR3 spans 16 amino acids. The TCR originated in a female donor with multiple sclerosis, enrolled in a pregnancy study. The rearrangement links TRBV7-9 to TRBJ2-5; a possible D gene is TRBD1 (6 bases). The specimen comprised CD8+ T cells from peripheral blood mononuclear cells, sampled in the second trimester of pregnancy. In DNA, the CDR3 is TGTGCCAGCAGCTTCCGGGACAAGTCCCACCAAGAGACCCAGTACTTC. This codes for CASSFRDKSHQETQYF.